Following are 10 T cell receptor beta chains from one sample sequenced in a study of blood T cell repertoires in COVID-19. The protocol was immunoSEQ multiplex PCR, while the TCRdb copy is restricted to in-frame clones and leaves out a portion. The top ten clones hold 9.5% to 15% of a sample with about 42,000 clones, around 85% of them seen once. Sequenced material: peripheral blood. These receptors originate from a human donor in a cohort sampled during active COVID-19.

The chain couples TRBV2 to TRBJ2-5; perhaps TRBD1 as D (6 bases). Between the trimmed V and J ends, which lost 8 bases and 10 bases, there was a span of 20 bases. Germline CDR1 reads SNHLY; CDR2 reads FYNNEI. This CDR3 spans 13 amino acids. CDR3 DNA: TGTGCCAGCGGCAAGGACAGCCGATCGCACCAGTACTTC. It specifies CASGKDSRSHQYF.

The chain recombines TRBV9 with TRBJ2-5, with D possibly TRBD1 on 6 matching bases. The CDR3 is made up of 15 amino acids. Trimming took off 0 bases at V and 5 bases at J, with 14 bases between the two ends. Germline lookup yields CDR1 SGDLS and CDR2 YYNGEE. The CDR3 region is CASSVGLGAGETQYF. CDR3 sequence (DNA): TGTGCCAGCAGCGTAGGGCTGGGGGCGGGTGAGACCCAGTACTTC.

V gene TRBV15 combines with J gene TRBJ2-3; D is possibly TRBD2 (5 bases). Germline values: CDR1 LNHNV, CDR2 YYDKDF (reference sequence). The CDR3 is 15 residues long. The V and J ends lost 1 base and 2 bases respectively, with 10 bases between them. The CDR3 loop reads CATSRGGGPTDTQYF. DNA of the CDR3: TGTGCCACCAGCAGAGGAGGAGGTCCCACAGATACGCAGTATTTT.

This clone was counted a single time. The rearrangement uses TRBV9 and TRBJ2-4; 7 positions agree with TRBD2. CDR3 length: 15 residues. V trimming: 4 bases; J trimming: 6 bases; junction bases outside the gene matches: 10. Germline CDR1 SGDLS, CDR2 YYNGEE. The CDR3 sequence is CASSPGEGPRNIQYF. DNA of the CDR3: TGTGCCAGCAGCCCGGGGGAGGGGCCCCGAAACATTCAGTACTTC. Using reference TRBV9 and TRBJ2-4 for the parts outside the CDR3, the full variable domain is DSGVTQTPKHLITATGQRVTLRCSPRSGDLSVYWYQQSLDQGLQFLIQYYNGEERAKGNILERFSAQQFPDLHSELNLSSLELGDSALYFCASSPGEGPRNIQYFGAGTRLSVL.

The CDR3 region has the DNA TGTGCCAGCACCCCGAGGGAAATCATGAACACTGAAGCTTTCTTT. It translates to CASTPREIMNTEAFF. The V call is TRBV19, the J call TRBJ1-1; D call uncertain. The CDR3 loop spans 15 amino acids. Germline V CDR1 and CDR2: LNHDA, SQIVND (reference sequence). The germline V and J ends were trimmed by 9 bases and 0 bases, with 17 bases remaining between them. Full variable domain (rest looked up from reference TRBV19 and TRBJ1-1): DGGITQSPKYLFRKEGQNVTLSCEQNLNHDAMYWYRQDPGQGLRLIYYSQIVNDFQKGDIAEGYSVSREKKESFPLTVTSAQKNPTAFYLCASTPREIMNTEAFFGQGTRLTVV.

Worth noting for this clone: Different DNA sequences within this sample yield the same CDR3. The chain is built from TRBV2 and TRBJ2-5; maybe TRBD1 (5 bases). Per germline, CDR1 SNHLY and CDR2 FYNNEI. V gave up 2 bases and J gave up 1 base, with 14 bases separating them. There are 16 residues in the CDR3. DNA for the CDR3: TGTGCCAGCAGTGAACCCTCCCGGACACTCCAAGAGACCCAGTACTTC. It encodes CASSEPSRTLQETQYF.

This chain uses TRBV10-3 with TRBJ1-5, with a tentative D call TRBD1 (6 bases). The germline V gene has CDR1 ENHRY and CDR2 SYGVKD. This CDR3 comprises 14 residues. V lost 4 bases and J lost 6, with 13 bases in between. The CDR3 sequence: CAISAGARGQPQHF. The CDR3 DNA reads as TGTGCCATCAGTGCAGGGGCGCGTGGTCAGCCCCAGCATTTT.

The J gene is TRBJ2-1, the V gene TRBV7-3; 10 positions agree with TRBD1. CDR3 length: 17 amino acids. Germline trimming cut 1 base from V and 8 bases from J; bases unmatched to any gene: 11. The germline gives CDR1 SGHTA, CDR2 FQGTGA. CDR3 nucleotides: TGTGCCAGCAGCTTAAACCCCACCGGGACAGGGGTCGATGAGCAGTTCTTC. Its protein is CASSLNPTGTGVDEQFF.

In its sample, this clone was seen a few times. This rearrangement joins TRBV19 to TRBJ2-1, with 11 bases lining up with TRBD2. The CDR3 spans 15 residues. After removal of 10 bases from V and 9 bases from J, the junction contained 14 bases not matched to a gene. Germline CDR1 and CDR2: LNHDA and SQIVND (reference sequence). CDR3 in DNA: TGTGCCACCCAACTAGCGGGGGCCGCCGGACGTGAGCAGTTCTTC. Protein: CATQLAGAAGREQFF.

The chain links TRBV7-2 to TRBJ2-5; D not resolved. The V end was cut by 3 bases, the J end by 3 bases, with 8 bases between. CDR3 length: 13 amino acids. From germline, CDR1 is SGHTA and CDR2 FQGNSA. CDR3 DNA sequence: TGTGCCAGCAGCTTGGGCACGGAAGAGACCCAGTACTTC. It codes for CASSLGTEETQYF.